This T cell receptor (beta chain) was sequenced in a study of T cells in Graves' hyperthyroidism and ophthalmopathy. Overall study context: Staff took peripheral blood when the initial diagnosis was made, before any treatment began. Overall study results and limits: Separation of ophthalmopathy from stable hyperthyroidism was achieved by a 13 V-J model.

Germline-derived CDR1 and CDR2 are SEHNR and FQNEAQ (reference sequence). The CDR3 spans 19 residues. Unmatched junction bases numbered 9, after V lost 5 bases and J lost 1 base. TCR beta CDR3 regions were amplified from RNA transcripts. TCR CDR3 regions were first amplified by RT-PCR with HTBI primers. TCRdb called the multiplex PCR reads again in MiXCR, with one record for every CDR3 protein. There are 400,000 or so distinct CDR3 sequences in the sample; roughly 13% occur only once, and over 25% lies in the top ten. Details on this clonotype: Its cognate antigen is unknown.

Not enrolled were patients with uncontrolled infection, other autoimmune disease, pregnancy or lactation. Extraction of PBMCs used roughly 9.3 ml of fresh peripheral blood. The sequence derives from a man aged 50-59 years with Graves' ophthalmopathy. Sequences were obtained from blood. The V gene is TRBV7-9, the J gene TRBJ2-1; 15 bases align to TRBD2. The CDR3 DNA sequence: TGTGCCAGCAGCCCCCAAAGGACTAGCGGGAGGGAGTCCTACAATGAGCAGTTCTTC. Its translation is CASSPQRTSGRESYNEQFF.